This T cell receptor (beta chain) was captured by sequencing in a study of blood T cell repertoires in COVID-19. Looking at the study overall: Samples taken during acute and convalescent COVID-19 were collected in the United States, Italy and Spain.

Original analysis: Nucleated cell number was recorded as an estimate derived from reference gene primer amplification. The repertoire was sequenced with immunoSEQ multiplex PCR; TCRdb's copy has only in-frame clones and lacks some. V, J and clone size are those of that table, while D and trimming were read from the DNA. The data contain roughly 190,000 clones, about 86% of them seen just once; the ten biggest clones take up less than 3.5%. This CDR3 is 19 amino acids long. Germline V gene sequence: CDR1 DFQATT, CDR2 SNEGSKA (reference sequence). Trimming pared 3 bases from V and 0 bases from J, leaving 25 bases between.

This sequence joins TRBV20-1 and TRBJ2-3; TRBD2 might be the D (6 bases). The sample was peripheral blood. This sequence originates from a man in his fifties or sixties with active or convalescent COVID-19. CDR3 bases: TGCAGTGCTAGTCCTATAGGACGGGGGTCCTTTGCTAGCACAGATACGCAGTATTTT. It translates to CSASPIGRGSFASTDTQYF.